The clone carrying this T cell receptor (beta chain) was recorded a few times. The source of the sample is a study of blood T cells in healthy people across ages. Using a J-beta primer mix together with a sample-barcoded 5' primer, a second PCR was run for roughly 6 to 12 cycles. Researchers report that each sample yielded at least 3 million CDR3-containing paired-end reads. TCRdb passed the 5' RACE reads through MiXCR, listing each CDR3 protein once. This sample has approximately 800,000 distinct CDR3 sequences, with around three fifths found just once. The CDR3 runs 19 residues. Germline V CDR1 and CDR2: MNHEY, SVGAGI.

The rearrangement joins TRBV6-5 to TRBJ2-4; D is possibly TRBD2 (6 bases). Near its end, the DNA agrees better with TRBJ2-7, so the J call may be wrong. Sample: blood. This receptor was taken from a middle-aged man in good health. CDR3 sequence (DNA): TGTGCCAGCAGTTACTGGGAGGCACTTGGGGGGAGCGGTTTTTACGAGCAGTACTTC. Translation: CASSYWEALGGSGFYEQYF.